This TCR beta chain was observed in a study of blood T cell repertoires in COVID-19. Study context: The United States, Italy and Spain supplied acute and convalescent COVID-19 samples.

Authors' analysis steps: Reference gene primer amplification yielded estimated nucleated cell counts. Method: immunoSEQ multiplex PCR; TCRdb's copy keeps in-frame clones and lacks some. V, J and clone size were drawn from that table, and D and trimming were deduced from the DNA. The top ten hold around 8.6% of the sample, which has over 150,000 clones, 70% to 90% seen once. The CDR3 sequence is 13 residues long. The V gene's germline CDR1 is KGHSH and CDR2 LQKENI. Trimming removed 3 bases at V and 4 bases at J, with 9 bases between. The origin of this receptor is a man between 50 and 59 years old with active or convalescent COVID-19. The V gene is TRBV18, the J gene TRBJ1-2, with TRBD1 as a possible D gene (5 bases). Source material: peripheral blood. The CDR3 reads CASSPGRGYGYTF. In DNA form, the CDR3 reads TGTGCCAGCTCACCGGGAAGGGGCTATGGCTACACCTTC.